This passage covers 28 T cell receptor beta chains from one sample sequenced in a study of post-analysis software for immune sequencing data. General study points: With TRBV5-6, TRBV5-1 and TRBV20-1 included, about five TRBV segments were more frequent in patients than in controls.

Researchers reported that TCR beta cDNA libraries carried unique molecular identifiers. Each CDR3 protein gets one entry after TCRdb re-called the PCR reads with MiXCR. Here the sample spans some 370,000 distinct CDR3 sequences, less than 35% being singletons. These TCRs are of unknown antigen specificity. What was sequenced was blood. Receptor source: a girl aged 10-17 years with multiple sclerosis.

This clonotype was seen only a few times. This chain links TRBV20-1 with TRBJ2-4; D is undetermined. Trimming pared 1 base from V and 7 bases from J, leaving 5 bases between. The CDR3 spans 11 residues. The germline gives CDR1 DFQATT, CDR2 SNEGSKA (reference sequence). This chain's CDR3 is CSARGLNIQYF. As DNA, the CDR3 is TGCAGTGCTAGAGGCTTGAACATTCAGTACTTC.

The J gene is TRBJ2-1, the V gene TRBV6-6; perhaps D is TRBD1 or TRBD2 (5 bases each). V lost 0 bases to trimming and J lost 0 bases, with 6 bases between them. This CDR3 is 15 amino acids long. Germline assignment: CDR1 MNHNY and CDR2 SVGAGI (reference sequence). For the CDR3, the DNA is TGTGCCAGCAGTTACTCGGGGGACTCCTACAATGAGCAGTTCTTC. It specifies CASSYSGDSYNEQFF.

This sequence joins TRBV4-2 and TRBJ2-7; D gene uncertain. Trimming stripped 0 bases from V and 2 bases from J, with 8 bases between. Per the germline V gene, CDR1 is LGHNA and CDR2 is YNFKEQ. This CDR3 contains 14 residues. This CDR3 is CASSQDYGPYEQYF. In DNA form, the CDR3 reads TGTGCCAGCAGCCAAGATTATGGGCCCTACGAGCAGTACTTC.

About this clonotype: Germline and junction disagree at one end, which may indicate a read error. The V gene is TRBV3-1, the J gene TRBJ2-7, with TRBD2 matching over 8 bases. CDR3 length equals 15 residues. Germline V gene lookup returns CDR1 LGHDT and CDR2 YNNKEL (reference sequence). The CDR3 region has the DNA TGTGCCAGCTCGGGGACCAGCGGGGGTACCTACGGGCAGTACTTC. Residues: CASSGTSGGTYGQYF.

This chain uses TRBV12-1 with TRBJ1-5. TRBV12-1 is an annotated pseudogene. The CDR3 has 16 residues. This chain's CDR3 is CASSFAITGRDQPQHF. DNA of the CDR3: TGTGCCAGCAGCTTTGCTATTACGGGCCGTGATCAGCCCCAGCATTTT.

The chain couples TRBV12-3 or TRBV12-4 to TRBJ2-7; no definite D call. V dropped 7 bases and J dropped 3 bases, with 10 bases sitting between them. The CDR3 runs to 12 residues. The CDR3 sequence is CASTAPGYEQYF. The CDR3, as DNA: TGTGCCAGCACCGCACCAGGCTACGAGCAGTACTTC.

The rearrangement joins TRBV4-3 to TRBJ2-1; D might be TRBD2 (5 bases). The CDR3 is 14 residues long. Trimming cost V 0 bases and J 6 bases, with 9 bases left between them. Germline-derived CDR1 and CDR2 are LGHNA and YSLEER. The CDR3, as DNA: TGCGCCAGCAGCCAAGATCCTGGGAGCAATGAGCAGTTCTTC. Protein product: CASSQDPGSNEQFF.

This clonotype was observed once. The J gene is TRBJ1-6, the V gene TRBV20-1; D not certain. This CDR3 contains 16 residues. Trimming pared 2 bases from V and 6 bases from J, leaving 17 bases between. Germline V gives CDR1 DFQATT, CDR2 SNEGSKA (reference sequence). The CDR3 loop is CSARPSAGKVNSPLHF. CDR3 coding DNA: TGCAGTGCTAGACCCTCGGCCGGGAAGGTTAATTCACCCCTCCACTTT.

This clonotype showed up just a few times. The genes are TRBV15 and TRBJ2-1, with D hard to call. The CDR3 covers 17 residues. The germline gives CDR1 LNHNV, CDR2 YYDKDF (reference sequence). Trimming removed 3 bases at V and 8 bases at J, with 23 bases between. CDR3 sequence: CATSRKRSSLVIDEQFF. The CDR3 DNA is TGTGCCACCAGCAGGAAAAGATCGTCCCTGGTAATCGATGAGCAGTTCTTC.

This chain joins TRBV5-6 and TRBJ1-5; D possibly corresponds to TRBD1 (6 bases). The CDR3 has 15 residues. Germline V gives CDR1 SGHDT, CDR2 YYEEEE. With 1 base removed from V and 9 bases from J, the gap between germline ends came to 17 bases. CDR3: CASSLWTVLGAPQHF. As DNA, the CDR3 is TGTGCCAGCAGCTTGTGGACAGTGCTGGGTGCGCCCCAGCATTTT.

A single count supports this clonotype. Just one base apart from a much larger clone, this may be a read error. The chain couples TRBV29-1 to TRBJ2-4; 8 bases map to TRBD1. The CDR3 totals 13 residues. The trim removed 6 bases at V and 9 bases at J, leaving 10 bases unmatched. The germline V gene encodes CDR1 SQVTM and CDR2 ANQGSEA. The CDR3 here is CSVRTGILSIQYF. The CDR3 DNA reads as TGCAGCGTCAGGACAGGGATATTGAGCATTCAGTACTTC.

This CDR3 is CASSSKGGAEFF. Here the CDR3 DNA reads TGCGCCAGCAGCTCAAAAGGGGGCGCGGAGTTCTTC. The rearrangement links TRBV5-1 to TRBJ2-1, with 7 bases matching TRBD1. The CDR3 consists of 12 residues. Germline CDR1 reads SGHRS; CDR2 reads YFSETQ. The V segment lost 3 bases and the J segment 14 bases; nucleotides outside the gene matches: 8.

Details on this clonotype: One end of the junction varies from germline; a read error may be responsible. This chain uses TRBV6-6 with TRBJ2-1, with 8 positions matching TRBD1. This CDR3 is 15 amino acids long. Per the germline V gene, CDR1 is MNHNY and CDR2 is SVGAGI (reference sequence). The CDR3 sequence: CASSHSGQGYNEQFF. The CDR3 coding sequence is TGTGCCAGCAGTCACTCAGGACAGGGCTACAATGAGCAGTTCTTC.

V gene TRBV5-1 combines with J gene TRBJ2-4, with 7 bases aligning to TRBD1. The J segment lost 0 bases and the V segment lost 3 bases, leaving 3 bases of the junction unmatched. Germline V gene lookup returns CDR1 SGHRS and CDR2 YFSETQ. CDR3 length equals 15 residues. This CDR3 is CASSSGQLAKNIQYF. The CDR3 nucleotides read TGCGCCAGCAGCTCGGGACAGTTAGCCAAAAACATTCAGTACTTC.

This chain connects TRBV5-1 to TRBJ1-1, with 9 nucleotides matching TRBD1. There are 14 residues in the CDR3. The germline CDR1 and CDR2 sequences are SGHRS and YFSETQ. Trimming took 4 bases from V and 5 from J; bases not matched to a gene: 6. The CDR3 coding sequence is TGCGCCAGCAGCGAGGGACAGGGACTGACTGAAGCTTTCTTT. Its translation is CASSEGQGLTEAFF.

Regarding this clonotype: Possible read error: a much larger clone is one base away. This chain joins TRBV10-3 and TRBJ2-3; no definite D call. This CDR3 is built from 13 residues. The V gene's germline CDR1 is ENHRY and CDR2 SYGVKD. V lost 6 bases and J lost 2, with 9 bases in between. The CDR3 here is CAIRGSYTDTQYF. The DNA of the CDR3 is TGTGCCATCAGGGGGTCTTACACAGATACGCAGTATTTT.

The chain has TRBV7-2 and TRBJ2-7; TRBD1 agrees at 10 bases. CDR3 length: 14 residues. J lost 5 bases, V lost 5 bases, and 6 bases had no gene match. Germline assignment: CDR1 SGHTA and CDR2 FQGNSA. The CDR3 sequence: CASSPGQGINEQYF. The DNA for the CDR3 is TGTGCCAGCAGCCCGGGACAGGGGATCAACGAGCAGTACTTC.

This clonotype was seen a few times. V gene TRBV6-5 combines with J gene TRBJ1-5; 7 positions agree with TRBD1. This CDR3 is 15 amino acids long. Germline assignment: CDR1 MNHEY and CDR2 SVGAGI. V dropped 6 bases and J dropped 3; count of bases not matched to a gene: 8. CDR3 DNA sequence: TGTGCCAGCAGCCCCTCGACAGGGACCAATCAGCCCCAGCATTTT. Its translation is CASSPSTGTNQPQHF.

The rearrangement links TRBV5-1 to TRBJ2-3, with TRBD1 as a possible D gene (6 bases). The CDR3 runs to 15 residues. Between the trimmed V and J ends, which lost 0 bases and 5 bases, there was a span of 13 bases. Germline V gene data show CDR1 as SGHRS and CDR2 as YFSETQ. CDR3 in DNA: TGCGCCAGCAGCTTGGTCGCAGGGGATAAAGATACGCAGTATTTT. Protein: CASSLVAGDKDTQYF.

V gene TRBV9 combines with J gene TRBJ2-3; D gene uncertain. V was clipped by 3 bases and J by 6 bases, with 17 bases between them. Per germline, CDR1 SGDLS and CDR2 YYNGEE. The CDR3 is 15 amino acids. CDR3 in amino acids: CASSEEPSLTDTQYF. CDR3 nucleotide sequence: TGTGCCAGCAGCGAGGAGCCAAGCCTCACGGATACGCAGTATTTT. Based on the CDR3 plus reference TRBV9 and TRBJ2-3, the full variable domain is DSGVTQTPKHLITATGQRVTLRCSPRSGDLSVYWYQQSLDQGLQFLIQYYNGEERAKGNILERFSAQQFPDLHSELNLSSLELGDSALYFCASSEEPSLTDTQYFGPGTRLTVL.

In regard to this clonotype: This may be a read error: a much more frequent sequence differs by one nucleotide. This sequence joins TRBV20-1 and TRBJ2-5; D unclear. V lost 3 bases to trimming and J lost 1 base, with 9 bases between them. This CDR3 contains 13 residues. Per the germline V gene, CDR1 is DFQATT and CDR2 is SNEGSKA (reference sequence). In nucleotides, the CDR3 is TGCAGTGCTAGGGCCTTGGTCCAAGAGACCCAGTACTTC. As protein: CSARALVQETQYF.

There are a few counts of this clonotype. The rearrangement uses TRBV9 and TRBJ1-1; D not certain. This CDR3 is built from 14 residues. The V and J ends lost 1 base and 1 base respectively, with 8 bases between them. Germline CDR1 is SGDLS and CDR2 is YYNGEE. The CDR3 DNA is TGTGCCAGCAGCGTATCTCTCCAGAACACTGAAGCTTTCTTT. It is translated as CASSVSLQNTEAFF.

The chain employs TRBV27 and TRBJ2-6, with D possibly matching TRBD2 (7 bases). Between the trimmed V and J ends, which lost 0 bases and 3 bases, there was a span of 15 bases. The CDR3 is made up of 18 amino acids. Germline CDR1 and CDR2: MNHEY and SMNVEV (reference sequence). CDR3 bases: TGTGCCAGCAGTTTATCGGACGGGGGGCATAGTGGGGCCAACGTCCTGACTTTC. Translating gives CASSLSDGGHSGANVLTF. The full variable domain, its missing parts supplied by reference TRBV27 and TRBJ2-6, is EAQVTQNPRYLITVTGKKLTVTCSQNMNHEYMSWYRQDPGLGLRQIYYSMNVEVTDKGDVPEGYKVSRKEKRNFPLILESPSPNQTSLYFCASSLSDGGHSGANVLTFGAGSRLTVL.

This clonotype was seen more than once but under ten times. The J gene is TRBJ2-7, the V gene TRBV4-2, with a weak D call TRBD2 (6 bases). V lost 3 bases and J 4 bases, leaving 13 bases between the germline ends. The length of the CDR3 is 14 residues. Looked up from germline, CDR1 is LGHNA and CDR2 is YNFKEQ. This CDR3 reads CASSHAGGMYEQYF. DNA of the CDR3: TGTGCCAGCAGCCATGCTGGCGGGATGTACGAGCAGTACTTC.

There are a few counts of this clonotype. The chain has TRBV4-1 and TRBJ2-1; TRBD1 matches 11 bases. The CDR3 loop spans 19 amino acids. The junction had 18 bases not matched to a gene; V was cut back by 4 bases and J by 7 bases. The germline CDR1 and CDR2 sequences are MGHRA and YSYEKL. The chain's CDR3 is CASSLIPVRTGGRENEQFF. CDR3 coding DNA: TGCGCCAGCAGCCTCATCCCCGTGAGGACAGGGGGCAGAGAGAATGAGCAGTTCTTC.

The sample holds many counts of this clonotype. The rearrangement joins TRBV10-3 to TRBJ2-7; 10 bases agree with TRBD1. Germline values: CDR1 ENHRY, CDR2 SYGVKD. V was clipped by 4 bases and J by 3 bases; unmatched bases: 12. There are 17 residues in the CDR3. The CDR3 nucleotides are TGTGCCATCAGTGGGGGGCCAGGGGACAGGGGAGGCTACGAGCAGTACTTC. Protein sequence: CAISGGPGDRGGYEQYF.

This clonotype came up a few times. V gene TRBV6-6 combines with J gene TRBJ2-4, with TRBD1 matching over 8 bases. The DNA matches TRBJ2-7 better at its end, which makes the J call doubtful. The CDR3 runs to 14 residues. Germline V gene lookup returns CDR1 MNHNY and CDR2 SVGAGI (reference sequence). In DNA form, the CDR3 reads TGTGCCAGCAGTGACGGACAGGGTGCCAACGAGCAGTACTTC. Translated: CASSDGQGANEQYF.

The chain links TRBV20-1 to TRBJ1-2; weak D call: TRBD1 (5 bases). This CDR3 comprises 14 residues. Looked up from germline, CDR1 is DFQATT and CDR2 is SNEGSKA (reference sequence). Trimming removed 1 base from V and 2 bases from J, with 11 bases in between. DNA of the CDR3: TGCAGTGCTAGAGTAGGGGCCCGGAACTATGGCTACACCTTC. As protein: CSARVGARNYGYTF.